The 27 T cell receptor beta chains given below trace back to one sample, sequenced in a study of beta chain features in type 1 diabetes. The entirety of the isolated RNA underwent reverse transcription, so expressed TCRB transcripts were sequenced. Data came from immunoSEQ multiplex PCR; TCRdb stores just in-frame clones and leaves some out. The top ten hold about 0.24% of the sample, which has 35,000 to 50,000 clones, approximately 49% seen once. The specimen was stem cell memory CD4+ T cells from blood. The origin of the receptors is a woman younger than 45 in good health.

The V gene is TRBV25-1, the J gene TRBJ2-3; the match to TRBD2 covers 8 bases. Per the germline V gene, CDR1 is MGHDK and CDR2 is SYGVNS. This CDR3 region has 15 residues. V trimming: 2 bases; J trimming: 5 bases; junction bases outside the gene matches: 6. CDR3: CASSEPGTSEDTQYF. The DNA for the CDR3 is TGTGCCAGCAGTGAACCCGGGACTAGTGAAGATACGCAGTATTTT.

This chain uses TRBV11-2 with TRBJ2-3; D is possibly TRBD1 (6 bases). CDR1 is SGHAT and CDR2 is FQNNGV in the germline V gene. The CDR3 has 15 amino acids. V gave up 2 bases and J gave up 2 bases, with 11 bases separating them. The CDR3 bases are TGTGCCAGCAGCTTACTAGGACAGAACACAGATACGCAGTATTTT. Protein: CASSLLGQNTDTQYF.

The chain couples TRBV25-1 to TRBJ2-7, with 7 bases identical to TRBD1. Germline CDR1 is MGHDK and CDR2 is SYGVNS. V was clipped by 1 base and J by 2 bases; unmatched bases: 5. CDR3 size: 15 residues. The CDR3 is CASSESGQRAYEQYF. CDR3 coding DNA: TGTGCCAGCAGTGAATCGGGACAGCGAGCCTACGAGCAGTACTTC.

The rearrangement joins TRBV29-1 to TRBJ2-7, with TRBD2 matching over 7 bases. CDR1 SQVTM and CDR2 ANQGSEA come from the germline V gene. V was pared by 4 bases and J by 1 base, with 1 base of the junction left unmatched. CDR3 length: 12 residues. The CDR3 region has the DNA TGCAGCGTTGTCGGGGGGTCCTACGAGCAGTACTTC. Translation: CSVVGGSYEQYF.

The V gene is TRBV5-1, the J gene TRBJ2-1, with TRBD2 as a possible D gene (5 bases). The length of the CDR3 is 14 residues. Per germline, CDR1 SGHRS and CDR2 YFSETQ. Trimming took 1 base from V and 5 from J, leaving 10 bases between them. CDR3 DNA: TGCGCCAGCAGCTTGACAGCGGTGAACAATGAGCAGTTCTTC. It yields the protein CASSLTAVNNEQFF.

V usage is TRBV11-2 and J usage is TRBJ2-1, with D possibly being TRBD2 (7 bases). This CDR3 contains 14 residues. Trimming pared 5 bases from V and 8 bases from J, leaving 16 bases between. Germline loops: CDR1 SGHAT, CDR2 FQNNGV. The CDR3 is CASSLWGGLDEQFF. In DNA, the CDR3 is TGTGCCAGCAGCCTCTGGGGGGGGCTCGATGAGCAGTTCTTC.

This chain joins TRBV7-2 and TRBJ2-3; 13 bases align to TRBD2. This CDR3 spans 16 amino acids. V gave up 4 bases and J gave up 5 bases; unmatched junction bases: 6. In germline, CDR1 is SGHTA, CDR2 FQGNSA. For the CDR3, the DNA is TGTGCCAGCAGCTCGGGACTAGCGGGAAGAAGAGATACGCAGTATTTT. It codes for CASSSGLAGRRDTQYF.

The chain couples TRBV28 to TRBJ2-7, with 7 bases aligning to TRBD2. The V and J ends lost 7 bases and 3 bases, in that order; junction bases with no gene match: 12. Germline V gene data show CDR1 as MDHEN and CDR2 as SYDVKM. The CDR3 is 15 amino acids. The CDR3 region has the DNA TGTGCCAGCAACCCGAGCGGGGAAGGTGACTACGAGCAGTACTTC. Protein: CASNPSGEGDYEQYF.

This clone came up a few times. V and J are TRBV10-3 and TRBJ2-1, with D unclear. The V and J ends lost 3 bases and 7 bases respectively, with 28 bases between them. The CDR3 has 19 amino acids. Germline CDR1 and CDR2: ENHRY and SYGVKD. The CDR3 loop is CAISEKLSGNKKARNEQFF. The CDR3 DNA sequence: TGTGCCATCAGTGAAAAATTGTCCGGCAATAAGAAAGCGCGGAATGAGCAGTTCTTC.

V is TRBV18 and J is TRBJ2-5, with unresolved D. The CDR3 is 14 amino acids. V lost 0 bases and J lost 5, with 10 bases in between. The germline V gene has CDR1 KGHSH and CDR2 LQKENI. The chain's CDR3 is CASSPPDTVETQYF. The CDR3 bases are TGTGCCAGCTCACCACCCGACACGGTGGAGACCCAGTACTTC.

V gene TRBV29-1 combines with J gene TRBJ2-5; 7 nucleotides agree with TRBD1. The CDR3 covers 14 residues. V was pared by 4 bases and J by 4 bases, with 9 bases of the junction left unmatched. Looked up from germline, CDR1 is SQVTM and CDR2 is ANQGSEA. The CDR3 DNA reads TGCAGCGTTGTTTGGAGTCCAGGGGGAGAGACCCAGTACTTC. This gives the protein CSVVWSPGGETQYF.

A few counts support this clone. The chain employs TRBV27 and TRBJ2-7, with TRBD1 matching 7 bases. The V gene's germline CDR1 is MNHEY and CDR2 SMNVEV (reference sequence). The CDR3 has 14 residues. The V gene end was trimmed by 7 bases and the J gene end by 2 bases; junction bases not matched to a gene: 8. The CDR3 here is CASTPTGTAYEQYF. As DNA, the CDR3 is TGTGCCAGCACACCTACCGGGACAGCCTACGAGCAGTACTTC.

There are a few counts of this clone. The gene calls are TRBV7-6 and TRBJ2-5; possibly TRBD2 for D (5 bases). This CDR3 is built from 16 residues. V shed 3 bases and J shed 1 base, with 15 bases lying between them. The V gene's germline CDR1 is SGHVS and CDR2 FNYEAQ. The CDR3 is CASSFMGSGIQETQYF. The CDR3 DNA reads TGTGCCAGCAGCTTTATGGGTTCGGGAATCCAAGAGACCCAGTACTTC.

This clone has just a few counts. The CDR3 here is CAAREGGYKTQYF. In DNA, the CDR3 is TGTGCCGCTCGAGAGGGGGGGTACAAGACCCAGTACTTC. The chain couples TRBV30 to TRBJ2-5; TRBD2 is a possible D gene (7 bases). The CDR3 totals 13 residues. Germline V CDR1 and CDR2: GTSNPN, SVGIG (reference sequence). The V end lost 8 bases, the J end lost 6 bases, and 19 bases lay between the germline ends.

This clone was counted only a few times. The chain carries TRBV5-5 and TRBJ1-1; D gene uncertain. The CDR3 loop spans 15 amino acids. The V end was cut by 2 bases, the J end by 5 bases, with 16 bases between. CDR1 is SGHKS and CDR2 is YYEKEE in the germline V gene (reference sequence). This chain's CDR3 is CASSLLSRMETEAFF. In DNA form, the CDR3 reads TGTGCCAGCAGCTTATTGAGCAGGATGGAAACTGAAGCTTTCTTT.

This chain uses TRBV6-1 with TRBJ1-2, with 8 bases lining up with TRBD1. The CDR3 length is 15 residues. Germline values: CDR1 MNHNS, CDR2 SASEGT. V lost 2 bases to trimming and J lost 8 bases; unmatched junction nucleotides: 10. CDR3 coding DNA: TGTGCCAGCAGTGAAAGTGCGACAGGGGCGCGGGGCTACACCTTC. Its translation is CASSESATGARGYTF.

This sequence joins TRBV7-3 and TRBJ1-1; D may be TRBD1 (6 bases). In germline, CDR1 is SGHTA, CDR2 FQGTGA. Trimming shortened V by 0 bases and J by 5 bases, and 16 bases separated the two germline ends. The CDR3 runs to 16 residues. CDR3 sequence (DNA): TGTGCCAGCAGCTTAACCCCGCAGGGGATGCGGACTGAAGCTTTCTTT. Translated, it gives CASSLTPQGMRTEAFF.

This clone was detected only a few times. J is TRBJ1-2 and V is TRBV30; a possible D gene is TRBD1 (6 bases). V was trimmed by 2 bases and J by 8 bases, leaving 12 bases between them. The CDR3 sequence is 12 residues long. Germline lookup yields CDR1 GTSNPN and CDR2 SVGIG (reference sequence). CDR3 nucleotides: TGTGCCTGGAGTCCCGGACAGTCCGGCTACACCTTC. Protein sequence: CAWSPGQSGYTF.

On this clone: Germline is not matched at one junction end, which may reflect a read error. Additional DNA sequences in this sample encode the identical CDR3. The chain employs TRBV30 and TRBJ2-3; tentatively, D is TRBD2 (6 bases). The CDR3 extends over 14 amino acids. CDR1 GTSNPN and CDR2 SVGIG come from the germline V gene (reference sequence). The CDR3, as DNA: TGTGCCTGGAATGGGGGAGGTGCGTCAGATACACAGTATTTT. Encoded protein: CAWNGGGASDTQYF. The whole variable domain, remainder taken from reference TRBV30 and TRBJ2-3, is SQTIHQWPATLVQPVGSPLSLECTVEGTSNPNLYWYRQAAGRGLQLLFYSVGIGQISSEVPQNLSASRPQDRQFILSSKKLLLSDSGFYLCAWNGGGASDTQYFGPGTRLTVL.

V and J are TRBV5-5 and TRBJ2-3; D gene uncertain. Germline CDR1 is SGHKS and CDR2 is YYEKEE (reference sequence). V lost 4 bases, J lost 3 bases, and 9 bases lay in between. The CDR3 contains 13 residues. DNA of the CDR3: TGTGCCAGCAGCCCTCGAGAGACAGATACGCAGTATTTT. Encoded protein: CASSPRETDTQYF.

The rearrangement joins TRBV2 to TRBJ2-3; TRBD1 might be the D (5 bases). This CDR3 is built from 14 residues. With 4 bases removed from V and 7 bases from J, the gap between germline ends came to 15 bases. Germline V gene data show CDR1 as SNHLY and CDR2 as FYNNEI. The CDR3 sequence: CASSVQGSLYTQYF. The CDR3 DNA reads as TGTGCCAGCAGTGTCCAGGGCTCGTTATATACGCAGTATTTT.

This clone appeared a few times. The gene calls are TRBV7-3 and TRBJ1-1, with unresolved D. Trimming pared 1 base from V and 2 bases from J, leaving 5 bases between. The CDR3 runs 13 residues. Germline-derived CDR1 and CDR2 are SGHTA and FQGTGA. In DNA form, the CDR3 reads TGTGCCAGCAGCTTAAACATCAACACTGAAGCTTTCTTT. This codes for CASSLNINTEAFF.

The chain links TRBV10-3 to TRBJ2-3; 7 bases map to TRBD1. The V gene's germline CDR1 is ENHRY and CDR2 SYGVKD. The J segment lost 0 bases and the V segment lost 10 bases, leaving 10 bases of the junction unmatched. This CDR3 has 15 amino acids. CDR3 protein: CANRVGTASTDTQYF. In DNA form, the CDR3 reads TGTGCCAACCGGGTCGGGACAGCTAGCACAGATACGCAGTATTTT.

The chain combines TRBV6-6 with TRBJ2-7, with 9 nucleotides matching TRBD1. The CDR3 has 14 residues. CDR1 is MNHNY and CDR2 is SVGAGI in the germline V gene (reference sequence). After removal of 4 bases from V and 7 bases from J, the junction contained 8 bases not matched to a gene. CDR3 nucleotide sequence: TGTGCCAGCAGTTCCCGGGACAGGGTGAGGGAGCAGTACTTC. This translates into CASSSRDRVREQYF.

J is TRBJ2-2 and V is TRBV2; D is unclear. V was cut by 3 bases and J by 0 bases, with 5 bases left in between. This CDR3 is 14 amino acids long. The V gene's germline CDR1 is SNHLY and CDR2 FYNNEI. In nucleotides, the CDR3 is TGTGCCAGCAGTGACAGGTCGAACACCGGGGAGCTGTTTTTT. Translated, it gives CASSDRSNTGELFF.

The chain uses TRBV5-4 and TRBJ1-2; 8 nucleotides agree with TRBD1. Trimming removed 0 bases from V and 6 bases from J; junction bases left unmatched: 7. The CDR3 spans 15 residues. The V gene's germline CDR1 is SGHNT and CDR2 YYREEE (reference sequence). CDR3 in DNA: TGTGCCAGCAGCTTGGCCGGGACAGGACTAAATGGCTACACCTTC. It codes for CASSLAGTGLNGYTF.

This rearrangement joins TRBV29-1 to TRBJ1-2; 10 bases are a match to TRBD1. V was pared by 0 bases and J by 5 bases, with 9 bases of the junction left unmatched. Germline CDR1 reads SQVTM; CDR2 reads ANQGSEA. There are 16 residues in the CDR3. In DNA, the CDR3 is TGCAGCGTTGAAGATCCCAGACAGGGGGCGATATATGGCTACACCTTC. It translates to CSVEDPRQGAIYGYTF.